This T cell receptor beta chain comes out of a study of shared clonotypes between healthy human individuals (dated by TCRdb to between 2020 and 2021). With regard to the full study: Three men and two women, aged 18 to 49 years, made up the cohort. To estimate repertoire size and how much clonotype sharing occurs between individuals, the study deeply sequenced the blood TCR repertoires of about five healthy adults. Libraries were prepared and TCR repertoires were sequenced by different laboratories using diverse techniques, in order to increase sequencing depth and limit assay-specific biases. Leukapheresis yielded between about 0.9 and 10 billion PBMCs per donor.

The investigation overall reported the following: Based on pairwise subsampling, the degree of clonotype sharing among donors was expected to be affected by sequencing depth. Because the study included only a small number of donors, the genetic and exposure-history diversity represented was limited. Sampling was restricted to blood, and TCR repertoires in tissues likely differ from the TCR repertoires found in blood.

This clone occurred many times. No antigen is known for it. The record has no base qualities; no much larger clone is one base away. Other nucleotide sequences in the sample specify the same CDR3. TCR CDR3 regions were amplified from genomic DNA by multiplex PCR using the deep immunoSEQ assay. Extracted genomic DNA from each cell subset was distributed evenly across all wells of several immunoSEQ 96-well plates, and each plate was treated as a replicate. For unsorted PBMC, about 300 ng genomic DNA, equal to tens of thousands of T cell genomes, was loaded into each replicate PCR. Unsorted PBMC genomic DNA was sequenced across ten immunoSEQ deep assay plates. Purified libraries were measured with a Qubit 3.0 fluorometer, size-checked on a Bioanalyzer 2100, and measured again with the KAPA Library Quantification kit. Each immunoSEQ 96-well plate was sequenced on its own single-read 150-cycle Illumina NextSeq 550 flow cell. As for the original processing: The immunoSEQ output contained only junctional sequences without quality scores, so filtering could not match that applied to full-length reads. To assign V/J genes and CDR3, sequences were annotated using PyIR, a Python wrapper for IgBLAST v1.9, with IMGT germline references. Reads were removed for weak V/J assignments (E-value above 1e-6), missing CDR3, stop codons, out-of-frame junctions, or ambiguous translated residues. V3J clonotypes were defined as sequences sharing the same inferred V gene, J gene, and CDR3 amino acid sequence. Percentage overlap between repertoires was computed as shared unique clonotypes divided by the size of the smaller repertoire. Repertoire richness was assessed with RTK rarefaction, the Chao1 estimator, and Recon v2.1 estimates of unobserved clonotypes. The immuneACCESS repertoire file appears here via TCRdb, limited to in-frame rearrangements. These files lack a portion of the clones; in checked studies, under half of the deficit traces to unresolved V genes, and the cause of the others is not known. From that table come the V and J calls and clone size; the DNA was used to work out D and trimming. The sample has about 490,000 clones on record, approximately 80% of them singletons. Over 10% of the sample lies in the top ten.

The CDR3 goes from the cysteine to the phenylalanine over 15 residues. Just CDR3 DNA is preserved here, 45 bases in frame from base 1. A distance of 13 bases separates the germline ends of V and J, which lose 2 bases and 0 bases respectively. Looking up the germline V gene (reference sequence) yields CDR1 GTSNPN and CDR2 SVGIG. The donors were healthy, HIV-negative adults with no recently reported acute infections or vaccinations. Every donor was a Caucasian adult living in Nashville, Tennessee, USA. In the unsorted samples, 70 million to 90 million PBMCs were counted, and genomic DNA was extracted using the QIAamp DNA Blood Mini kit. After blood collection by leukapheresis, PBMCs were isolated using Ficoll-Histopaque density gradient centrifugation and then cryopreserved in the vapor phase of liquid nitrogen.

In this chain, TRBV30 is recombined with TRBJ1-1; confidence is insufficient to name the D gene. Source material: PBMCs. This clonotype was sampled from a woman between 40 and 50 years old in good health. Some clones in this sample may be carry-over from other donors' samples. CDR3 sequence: CAWSFVGRMNTEAFF. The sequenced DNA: TGTGCCTGGAGTTTTGTGGGCCGTATGAACACTGAAGCTTTCTTT.